The 27 T cell receptor beta chains below were found in one sample sequenced in a study of blood T cell repertoires in COVID-19. Profiled with immunoSEQ multiplex PCR; TCRdb holds only in-frame clones, not every one. This table has 200,000 to 250,000 clones, approximately 79% appearing once. Source material: peripheral blood. These receptors all stem from a human donor in a cohort sampled during active COVID-19.

The V and J genes are TRBV9 and TRBJ2-7; the D gene is possibly TRBD1 (5 bases). This CDR3 has 15 residues. V was clipped by 0 bases and J by 2 bases, with 12 bases between them. Germline loops: CDR1 SGDLS, CDR2 YYNGEE. This CDR3 reads CASSVGREPPYEQYF. In DNA, the CDR3 is TGTGCCAGCAGCGTAGGCAGGGAACCACCCTACGAGCAGTACTTC.

The genes are TRBV27 and TRBJ2-4; D is perhaps TRBD1 (5 bases). The CDR3 has 15 residues. CDR1 is MNHEY, CDR2 SMNVEV, per germline (reference sequence). V dropped 1 base and J dropped 0 bases, with 7 bases sitting between them. Here the CDR3 reads CASSLLGVAKNIQYF. DNA for the CDR3: TGTGCCAGCAGTTTATTAGGGGTAGCCAAAAACATTCAGTACTTC.

This chain links TRBV7-2 with TRBJ2-7, with 8 bases identical to TRBD2. J was trimmed by 4 bases and V by 1 base; bases with no gene match: 6. Germline CDR1 and CDR2: SGHTA and FQGNSA. The CDR3 loop spans 15 amino acids. The CDR3 sequence is CASSLGLATIYEQYF. The DNA of the CDR3 is TGTGCCAGCAGCTTAGGACTAGCGACAATTTACGAGCAGTACTTC. The full variable domain, completed using reference TRBV7-2 and TRBJ2-7, is GAGVSQSPSNKVTEKGKDVELRCDPISGHTALYWYRQSLGQGLEFLIYFQGNSAPDKSGLPSDRFSAERTGGSVSTLTIQRTQQEDSAVYLCASSLGLATIYEQYFGPGTRLTVT.

The sample holds a few counts of this clone. The same CDR3 is also encoded by other DNA sequences in this sample. This chain links TRBV5-6 with TRBJ2-7; D not resolved. Trimming took 0 bases from V and 1 from J, leaving 5 bases between them. Germline CDR1 and CDR2: SGHDT and YYEEEE. This CDR3 comprises 13 residues. The CDR3 DNA reads TGTGCCAGCAGCTTGGGGCAGTCCTACGAGCAGTACTTC. As protein: CASSLGQSYEQYF.

V and J are TRBV5-4 and TRBJ1-1, with TRBD1 matching over 10 bases. The CDR3 extends over 17 amino acids. V lost 9 bases, J lost 1 base, and 15 bases stayed unmatched. Germline CDR1 is SGHNT and CDR2 is YYREEE (reference sequence). CDR3 DNA sequence: TGTGCCACCTTTAGGGACAGGGGAAGTAGGAGGAACACTGAAGCTTTCTTT. Protein sequence: CATFRDRGSRRNTEAFF. Together with reference TRBV5-4 and TRBJ1-1, the CDR3 gives the full variable domain: ETGVTQSPTHLIKTRGQQVTLRCSSQSGHNTVSWYQQALGQGPQFIFQYYREEENGRGNFPPRFSGLQFPNYSSELNVNALELDDSALYLCATFRDRGSRRNTEAFFGQGTRLTVV.

V and J are TRBV28 and TRBJ2-1, with 14 nucleotides matching TRBD2. Germline V gene sequence: CDR1 MDHEN, CDR2 SYDVKM. This CDR3 spans 16 amino acids. The V gene end was trimmed by 6 bases and the J gene end by 7 bases; junction bases not matched to a gene: 8. The CDR3 nucleotides are TGTGCCAGCAGAGTTACGGGACTAGCGGGAGCTAATGAGCAGTTCTTC. Its protein product is CASRVTGLAGANEQFF.

This chain joins TRBV4-1 and TRBJ1-2; TRBD1 agrees at 7 bases. Germline trimming cut 3 bases from V and 4 bases from J; bases unmatched to any gene: 5. Germline V CDR1 and CDR2: MGHRA, YSYEKL. This CDR3 comprises 14 residues. CDR3 DNA sequence: TGCGCCAGCAGCCACCCGACAGGGACCTATGGCTACACCTTC. This encodes CASSHPTGTYGYTF.

This clone was seen a handful of times. This chain uses TRBV5-1 with TRBJ1-1; no firm D call. Trimming cost V 0 bases and J 6 bases, with 9 bases left between them. This CDR3 comprises 13 residues. Germline assignment: CDR1 SGHRS and CDR2 YFSETQ. The DNA of the CDR3 is TGCGCCAGCAGCTTGGAGTTGGGAGCTGAAGCTTTCTTT. Translating gives CASSLELGAEAFF.

The CDR3 is CATYRNRFNEKLFF. The CDR3 DNA sequence: TGTGCCACCTACCGAAACAGATTTAATGAAAAACTGTTTTTT. V gene TRBV28 combines with J gene TRBJ1-4; D call uncertain. V lost 10 bases, J lost 4 bases, and 16 bases lay in between. CDR3 size: 14 residues. Germline V gene lookup returns CDR1 MDHEN and CDR2 SYDVKM.

This chain connects TRBV6-1 to TRBJ2-1; 14 bases fit TRBD2. J lost 8 bases, V lost 1 base, and 13 bases had no gene match. Looked up from germline, CDR1 is MNHNS and CDR2 is SASEGT. The CDR3 runs to 19 residues. CDR3 region: CASSEGPTSGRASGDEQFF. The DNA of the CDR3 is TGTGCCAGCAGTGAAGGGCCGACTAGCGGGAGGGCCTCAGGCGATGAGCAGTTCTTC.

Worth noting for this clone: Other DNA sequences in the same sample also yield this CDR3. J is TRBJ2-7 and V is TRBV7-2; 7 positions match TRBD1. The CDR3 has 15 amino acids. Germline V gives CDR1 SGHTA, CDR2 FQGNSA. Trimming cost V 3 bases and J 2 bases; bases outside gene matches: 7. CDR3 loop: CASSLGPGQPYEQYF. The CDR3 region has the DNA TGTGCCAGCAGCTTGGGCCCGGGACAGCCCTACGAGCAGTACTTC.

The chain carries TRBV7-2 and TRBJ2-7; 14 positions match TRBD2. The CDR3 runs to 17 residues. CDR1 SGHTA and CDR2 FQGNSA come from the germline V gene. V dropped 5 bases and J dropped 0; count of bases not matched to a gene: 6. The CDR3 is CASSPPGLAGASYEQYF. CDR3 in DNA: TGTGCCAGCAGCCCACCGGGACTAGCGGGAGCCTCCTACGAGCAGTACTTC.

The V gene is TRBV6-2 or TRBV6-3, the J gene TRBJ2-7, with 10 bases that match TRBD1. Germline trimming cut 6 bases from V and 4 bases from J; bases unmatched to any gene: 9. CDR3 size: 15 residues. Germline V CDR1 and CDR2: MNHEY, SVGEGT. For the CDR3, the DNA is TGTGCCAGCAGCCGTCCGGGACAGGGGATATACGAGCAGTACTTC. This codes for CASSRPGQGIYEQYF.

The chain employs TRBV4-3 and TRBJ2-1; the match to TRBD2 covers 10 bases. The germline V gene has CDR1 LGHNA and CDR2 YSLEER. Losses at the gene ends were 4 bases for V and 3 bases for J; bases not matched to a gene: 3. This CDR3 contains 15 residues. The DNA of the CDR3 is TGCGCCAGCAGCCCAGCGGGAGGGTACTACAATGAGCAGTTCTTC. This encodes CASSPAGGYYNEQFF.

This clone has only a few counts. This chain links TRBV19 with TRBJ2-7; D is undetermined. The CDR3 extends over 12 amino acids. Between the trimmed V and J ends, which lost 4 bases and 5 bases, there was a span of 9 bases. Germline CDR1 is LNHDA and CDR2 is SQIVND (reference sequence). CDR3 in amino acids: CASSTYYDEQYF. The CDR3, as DNA: TGTGCCAGTAGTACGTACTACGACGAGCAGTACTTC. Filled out from reference TRBV19 and TRBJ2-7, the complete variable domain reads DGGITQSPKYLFRKEGQNVTLSCEQNLNHDAMYWYRQDPGQGLRLIYYSQIVNDFQKGDIAEGYSVSREKKESFPLTVTSAQKNPTAFYLCASSTYYDEQYFGPGTRLTVT.

The gene calls are TRBV11-2 and TRBJ1-1; D call uncertain. CDR1 is SGHAT, CDR2 FQNNGV, per germline. The CDR3 is 12 residues long. Between the trimmed V and J ends, which lost 0 bases and 8 bases, there was a span of 7 bases. CDR3 sequence reads: CASSLDLYEAFF. The CDR3 nucleotides are TGTGCCAGCAGCTTAGATCTATACGAAGCTTTCTTT.

This sequence joins TRBV7-9 and TRBJ2-5; D not certain. This CDR3 spans 12 amino acids. V dropped 0 bases and J dropped 5 bases, with 4 bases sitting between them. Germline lookup yields CDR1 SEHNR and CDR2 FQNEAQ (reference sequence). The CDR3 nucleotides are TGTGCCAGCAGCTTAGCCGGGGAGACCCAGTACTTC. The encoded protein is CASSLAGETQYF.

This clone has just a few counts. The chain uses TRBV27 and TRBJ1-1; 8 bases are shared with TRBD1. Germline CDR1 and CDR2: MNHEY and SMNVEV (reference sequence). V lost 5 bases and J lost 4; bases outside the gene matches: 12. The CDR3 sequence is 16 residues long. The CDR3 spells CASSPYGRGQVTEAFF. The DNA for the CDR3 is TGTGCCAGCAGTCCGTACGGCAGGGGGCAGGTCACTGAAGCTTTCTTT.

The chain couples TRBV28 to TRBJ2-6; 7 nucleotides match TRBD1. CDR1 and CDR2 (germline): MDHEN, SYDVKM. This CDR3 contains 15 residues. V dropped 8 bases and J dropped 0; count of bases not matched to a gene: 4. The CDR3 coding sequence is TGTGCCAGCCGGGACAGCCTCTCTGGGGCCAACGTCCTGACTTTC. Protein sequence: CASRDSLSGANVLTF.

V is TRBV7-8 and J is TRBJ2-3; D is undetermined. Trimming removed 1 base from V and 2 bases from J, with 10 bases in between. CDR3 size: 15 residues. CDR1 and CDR2 from the germline V gene are SGHVS and FQNEAQ. The CDR3, as DNA: TGTGCCAGCAGCTTAGGAAGTGGCCACACAGATACGCAGTATTTT. It is translated as CASSLGSGHTDTQYF.

The chain employs TRBV5-4 and TRBJ1-2; D remains unclear. The germline V gene encodes CDR1 SGHNT and CDR2 YYREEE (reference sequence). The V end lost 0 bases, the J end lost 9 bases, and 15 bases lay between the germline ends. This CDR3 has 14 amino acids. CDR3 in amino acids: CASSLGSDKPSYTF. The CDR3 DNA is TGTGCCAGCAGCTTGGGTTCTGACAAGCCGAGCTACACCTTC. Drawing the rest from reference TRBV5-4 and TRBJ1-2, the complete variable domain is ETGVTQSPTHLIKTRGQQVTLRCSSQSGHNTVSWYQQALGQGPQFIFQYYREEENGRGNFPPRFSGLQFPNYSSELNVNALELDDSALYLCASSLGSDKPSYTFGSGTRLTVV.

This chain connects TRBV11-2 to TRBJ2-7; TRBD2 aligns across 11 bases. The CDR3 contains 16 residues. Germline V lookup: CDR1 SGHAT, CDR2 FQNNGV. V shed 6 bases, J shed 1 base, and the junction held 8 bases outside the gene matches. Here the CDR3 reads CASSPWTSGSSYEQYF. DNA for the CDR3: TGTGCCAGCAGTCCTTGGACTAGCGGGTCTTCCTACGAGCAGTACTTC.

This chain uses TRBV28 with TRBJ2-2, with D tentatively TRBD2 (6 bases). CDR1 and CDR2 (germline): MDHEN, SYDVKM. V lost 5 bases and J lost 4, with 17 bases in between. The CDR3 is 16 amino acids. CDR3 sequence (DNA): TGTGCCAGCAGTCCCTGGGCCCGGAGGGGCACCGGGGAGCTGTTTTTT. Residues: CASSPWARRGTGELFF.

V is TRBV5-4 and J is TRBJ2-3, with D possibly being TRBD2 (6 bases). Trimming took 3 bases from V and 2 from J, leaving 13 bases between them. The germline gives CDR1 SGHNT, CDR2 YYREEE (reference sequence). The CDR3 is 15 amino acids. The CDR3 DNA reads as TGTGCCAGCAGCTCCCGACAGCGGGCCACAGATACGCAGTATTTT. The encoded protein is CASSSRQRATDTQYF.

For the CDR3, the DNA is TGTGCCACGCCCTCTGACCTAGCGGGGTCCTGGGGTACCCAGTACTTC. Amino acid sequence: CATPSDLAGSWGTQYF. The rearrangement links TRBV6-4 to TRBJ2-5, with 9 bases that match TRBD2. V gave up 10 bases and J gave up 8 bases; unmatched junction bases: 20. The CDR3 spans 16 residues. Germline V gives CDR1 MRHNA, CDR2 SNTAGT.

J is TRBJ2-2 and V is TRBV7-2; D perhaps matches TRBD1 (6 bases). The germline gives CDR1 SGHTA, CDR2 FQGNSA. V was clipped by 7 bases and J by 4 bases, with 13 bases between them. The CDR3 covers 14 residues. This chain's CDR3 is CASTQGRGTGELFF. The CDR3 DNA reads as TGTGCCAGCACACAGGGTAGGGGCACCGGGGAGCTGTTTTTT.

The chain has TRBV9 and TRBJ2-1, with 12 nucleotides matching TRBD2. This CDR3 has 18 amino acids. V gave up 2 bases and J gave up 2 bases; unmatched junction bases: 8. Germline V lookup: CDR1 SGDLS, CDR2 YYNGEE. The CDR3 reads CASSVGASGRVAYNEQFF. For the CDR3, the DNA is TGTGCCAGCAGCGTGGGGGCTAGCGGGAGGGTAGCCTACAATGAGCAGTTCTTC.